What follows describes a single T cell receptor (beta chain). The genes are named according to mouse. Sequencing ends 1 residue short of the CDR3 end; the germline J gene provides the rest. Germline V gives CDR1 KGHPV, CDR2 FQNQEV (reference sequence). The ends were cut back, 2 bases at V and 2 bases at J, with 5 bases in the middle. The CDR3 is made up of 13 amino acids. This sample was included in a study of tissue T cells after allogeneic stem cell transplantation. Time point indicated: mouse harvest day 7 after allogeneic transplant. Tail vein injection delivered 10^7 T-cell-depleted bone marrow cells and 10^6 splenic CD5+ T cells. The data were produced by immunoSEQ multiplex PCR, yet TCRdb's version contains in-frame clones alone and is incomplete. Of about 7,800 clones in the sample, under 55% are singletons; the top ten hold around 8.6%.

This chain links TRBV26 with TRBJ2-4; D tentatively fits TRBD1 or TRBD2 (5 bases each). The material sequenced was gut tissue. This receptor was taken from a female BALB/c mouse given C57BL/6 T cells with graft-versus-host disease after an allogeneic hematopoietic cell transplant. CDR3 DNA (partial): TGTGCCAGCAGTCTGGGGGCTCAAAACACCTTGTAC. As protein: CASSLGAQNTLY. The complete CDR3 protein is CASSLGAQNTLYF.